Only a few counts were recorded for the clone carrying this T cell receptor (beta chain). The target antigen is unknown. The TCRbeta library was prepared with unique molecular identifiers. TCRdb re-called the PCR reads through MiXCR, storing one row per CDR3 protein. The sample includes around 490,000 distinct CDR3 sequences, roughly 10% seen only once; the top ten take 14%. The CDR3 length is 15 residues. Trimming removed 2 bases from V and 6 bases from J; junction bases left unmatched: 7. Germline V lookup: CDR1 SGHRS, CDR2 YFSETQ. The sample belongs to a study of T-cell reconstitution after alpha-beta-depleted transplantation in children. Study findings and constraints: Reportedly, roughly two months post-transplant, alpha-beta T cells arose from several hundred expanded graft clones. After transplant, high TCRbeta diversity at day 60 in some patients arose from surviving recipient T cells and thymic progenitors. Once a year had passed after transplant, T-cell counts and diversity came mostly from newly produced T cells.

The specimen comprised PBMCs, mostly from graft donor cells, sampled 180 days after TCRalphabeta/CD19-depleted stem cell transplant. This TCR was recovered from a female patient aged 2-9 years who had a stem cell transplant for aplastic anemia, so the T cells may come from the graft donor. The chain couples TRBV5-1 to TRBJ1-4, with 7 positions matching TRBD1. The DNA of the CDR3 is TGCGCCAGCAGCTTTCAGACAGGGTCGTATGAAAAACTGTTTTTT. Protein product: CASSFQTGSYEKLFF.